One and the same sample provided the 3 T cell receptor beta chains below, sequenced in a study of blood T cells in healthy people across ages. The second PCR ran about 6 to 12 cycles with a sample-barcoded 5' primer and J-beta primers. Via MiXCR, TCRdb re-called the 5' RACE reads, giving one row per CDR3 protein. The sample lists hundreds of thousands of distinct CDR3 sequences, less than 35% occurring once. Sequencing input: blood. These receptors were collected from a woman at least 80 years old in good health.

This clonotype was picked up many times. The CDR3 DNA sequence: TGTGCCAGCAGTGATGGTTTGGGGGCTATCGATACGCAGTATTTT. It codes for CASSDGLGAIDTQYF. J is TRBJ2-3 and V is TRBV25-1, with TRBD1 as a possible D gene (6 bases). Per the germline V gene, CDR1 is MGHDK and CDR2 is SYGVNS. This CDR3 contains 15 residues. Trimming removed 3 bases at V and 6 bases at J, with 16 bases between.

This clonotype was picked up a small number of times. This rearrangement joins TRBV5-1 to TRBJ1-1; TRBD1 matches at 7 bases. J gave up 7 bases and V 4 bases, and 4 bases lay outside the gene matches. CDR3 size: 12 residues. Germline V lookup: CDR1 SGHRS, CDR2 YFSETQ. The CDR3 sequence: CASSRGQHEAFF. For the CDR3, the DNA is TGCGCCAGCAGCAGGGGACAGCATGAAGCTTTCTTT.

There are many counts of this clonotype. In DNA, the CDR3 is TGCGCCAGCAGCCAACCCACTGCGTCTAGCACAGATACGCAGTATTTT. Encoded protein: CASSQPTASSTDTQYF. V is TRBV4-3 and J is TRBJ2-3, with D hard to call. V was trimmed by 2 bases and J by 0 bases, leaving 12 bases between them. CDR3 length: 16 residues. Germline assignment: CDR1 LGHNA and CDR2 YSLEER.